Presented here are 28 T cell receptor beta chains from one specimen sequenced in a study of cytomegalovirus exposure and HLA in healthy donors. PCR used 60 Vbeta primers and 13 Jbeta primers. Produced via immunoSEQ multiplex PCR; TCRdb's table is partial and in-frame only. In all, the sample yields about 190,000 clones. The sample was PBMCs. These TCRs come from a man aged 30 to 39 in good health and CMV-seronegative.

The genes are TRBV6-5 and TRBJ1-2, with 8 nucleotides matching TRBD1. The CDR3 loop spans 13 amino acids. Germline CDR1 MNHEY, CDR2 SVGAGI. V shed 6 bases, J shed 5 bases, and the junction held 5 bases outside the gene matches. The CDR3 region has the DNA TGTGCCAGCAGCTTCGGACAGGGTTATGGCTACACCTTC. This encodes CASSFGQGYGYTF.

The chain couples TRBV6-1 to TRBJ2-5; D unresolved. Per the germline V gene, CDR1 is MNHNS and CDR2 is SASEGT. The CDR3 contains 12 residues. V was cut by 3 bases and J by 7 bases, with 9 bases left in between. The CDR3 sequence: CASSDYSWTQYF. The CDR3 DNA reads TGTGCCAGCAGTGACTATAGTTGGACCCAGTACTTC.

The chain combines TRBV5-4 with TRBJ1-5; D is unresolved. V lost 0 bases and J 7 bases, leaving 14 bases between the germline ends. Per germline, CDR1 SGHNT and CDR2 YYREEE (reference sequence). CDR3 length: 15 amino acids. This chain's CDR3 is CASSLDRGVSQPQHF. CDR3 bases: TGTGCCAGCAGCTTGGATCGGGGAGTAAGCCAGCCCCAGCATTTT.

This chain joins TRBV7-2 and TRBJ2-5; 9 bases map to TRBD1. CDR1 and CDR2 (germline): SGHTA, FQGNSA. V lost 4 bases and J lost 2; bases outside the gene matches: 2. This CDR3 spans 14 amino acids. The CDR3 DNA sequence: TGTGCCAGCAGCTCACAGGGGGCTCAAGAGACCCAGTACTTC. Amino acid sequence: CASSSQGAQETQYF.

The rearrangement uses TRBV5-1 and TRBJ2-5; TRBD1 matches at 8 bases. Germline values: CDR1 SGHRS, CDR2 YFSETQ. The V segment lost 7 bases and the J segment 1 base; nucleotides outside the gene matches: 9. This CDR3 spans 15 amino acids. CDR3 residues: CASSRQGKSQETQYF. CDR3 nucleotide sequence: TGCGCCAGCTCACGACAGGGGAAGAGCCAAGAGACCCAGTACTTC.

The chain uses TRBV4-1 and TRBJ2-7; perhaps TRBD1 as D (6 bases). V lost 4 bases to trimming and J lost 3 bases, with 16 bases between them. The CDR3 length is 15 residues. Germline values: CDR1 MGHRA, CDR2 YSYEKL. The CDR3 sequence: CASSLGSGANYEQYF. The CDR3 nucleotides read TGCGCCAGCAGCCTGGGGTCAGGGGCGAACTACGAGCAGTACTTC.

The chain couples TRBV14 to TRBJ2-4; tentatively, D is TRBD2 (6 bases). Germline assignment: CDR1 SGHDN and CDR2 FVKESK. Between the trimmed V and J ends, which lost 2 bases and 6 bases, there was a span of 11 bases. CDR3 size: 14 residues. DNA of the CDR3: TGTGCCAGCAGCCAAATAGGAGGGACAAACATTCAGTACTTC. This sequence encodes CASSQIGGTNIQYF.

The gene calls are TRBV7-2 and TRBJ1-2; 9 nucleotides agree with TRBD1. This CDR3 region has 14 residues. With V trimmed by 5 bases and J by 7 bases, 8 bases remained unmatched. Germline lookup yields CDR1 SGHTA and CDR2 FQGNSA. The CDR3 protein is CASSPGQGRVGYTF. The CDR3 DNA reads TGTGCCAGCAGCCCAGGACAGGGGCGGGTTGGCTACACCTTC.

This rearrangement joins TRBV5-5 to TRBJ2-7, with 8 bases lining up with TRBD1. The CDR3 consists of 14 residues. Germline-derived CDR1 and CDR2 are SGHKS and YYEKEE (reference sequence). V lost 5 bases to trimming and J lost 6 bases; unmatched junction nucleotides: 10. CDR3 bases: TGTGCCAGCAGTAGGGGACAGGCGGTCGGCGAGCAGTACTTC. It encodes CASSRGQAVGEQYF.

In DNA, the CDR3 is TGTGCCAGCAGCCCAGGGGGACACGAGAACACCGGGGAGCTGTTTTTT. Encoded protein: CASSPGGHENTGELFF. The rearrangement joins TRBV7-8 to TRBJ2-2; 7 positions agree with TRBD1. The germline gives CDR1 SGHVS, CDR2 FQNEAQ. The CDR3 is 16 residues long. After removal of 5 bases from V and 1 base from J, the junction contained 7 bases not matched to a gene.

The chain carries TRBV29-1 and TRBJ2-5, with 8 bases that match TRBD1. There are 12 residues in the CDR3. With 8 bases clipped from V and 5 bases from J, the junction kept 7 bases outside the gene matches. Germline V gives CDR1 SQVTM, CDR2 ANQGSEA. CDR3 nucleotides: TGCAGCTCCGGACAGGGTCGTGAGACCCAGTACTTC. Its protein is CSSGQGRETQYF.

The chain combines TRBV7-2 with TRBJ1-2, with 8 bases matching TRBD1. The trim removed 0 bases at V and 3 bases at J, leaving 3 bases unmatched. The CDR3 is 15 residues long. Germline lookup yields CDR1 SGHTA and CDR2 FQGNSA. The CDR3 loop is CASSLARGLDYGYTF. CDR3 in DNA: TGTGCCAGCAGCTTAGCCAGGGGGCTGGACTATGGCTACACCTTC.

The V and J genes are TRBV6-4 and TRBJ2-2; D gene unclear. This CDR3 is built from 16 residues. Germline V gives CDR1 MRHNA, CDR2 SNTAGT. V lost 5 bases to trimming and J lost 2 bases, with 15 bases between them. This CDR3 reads CASSPLGRQNTGELFF. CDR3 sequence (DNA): TGTGCCAGCAGTCCCCTGGGCAGGCAAAACACCGGGGAGCTGTTTTTT.

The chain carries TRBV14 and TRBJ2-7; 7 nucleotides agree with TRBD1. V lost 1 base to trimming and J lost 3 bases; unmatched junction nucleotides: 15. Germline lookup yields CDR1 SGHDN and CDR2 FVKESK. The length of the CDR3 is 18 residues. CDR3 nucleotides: TGTGCCAGCAGCCAAGTATCTTGGGACAGTAACCCAAACTACGAGCAGTACTTC. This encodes CASSQVSWDSNPNYEQYF.

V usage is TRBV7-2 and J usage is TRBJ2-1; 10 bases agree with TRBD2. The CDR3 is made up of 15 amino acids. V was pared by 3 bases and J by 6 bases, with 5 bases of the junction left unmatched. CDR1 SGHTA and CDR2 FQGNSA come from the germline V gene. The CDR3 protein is CASSFTSGRANEQFF. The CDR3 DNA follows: TGTGCCAGCAGCTTTACAAGCGGGAGGGCCAATGAGCAGTTCTTC.

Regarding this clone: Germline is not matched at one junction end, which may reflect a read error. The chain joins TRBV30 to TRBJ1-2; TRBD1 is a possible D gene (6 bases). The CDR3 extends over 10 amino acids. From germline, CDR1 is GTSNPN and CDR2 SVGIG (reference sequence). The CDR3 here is CACRTGSISF. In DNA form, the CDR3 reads TGTGCCTGTAGAACAGGGTCTATCTCCTTC.

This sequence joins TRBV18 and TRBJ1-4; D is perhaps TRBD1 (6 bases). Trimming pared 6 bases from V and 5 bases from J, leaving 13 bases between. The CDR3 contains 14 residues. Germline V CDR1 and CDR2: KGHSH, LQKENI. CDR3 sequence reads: CASSPGTRNEKLFF. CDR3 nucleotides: TGTGCCAGCTCGCCCGGGACACGGAATGAAAAACTGTTTTTT.

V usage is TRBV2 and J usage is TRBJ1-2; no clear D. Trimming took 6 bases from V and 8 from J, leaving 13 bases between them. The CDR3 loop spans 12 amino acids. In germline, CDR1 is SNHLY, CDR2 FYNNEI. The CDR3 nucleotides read TGTGCCAGCAGCCCACTCTATTACGGCTACACCTTC. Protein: CASSPLYYGYTF.

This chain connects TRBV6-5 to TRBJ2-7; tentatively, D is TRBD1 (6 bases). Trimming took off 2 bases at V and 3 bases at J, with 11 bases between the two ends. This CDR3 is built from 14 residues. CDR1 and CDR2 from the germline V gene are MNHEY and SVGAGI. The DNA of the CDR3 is TGTGCCAGCAGTTACGGACAGAATGGCTACGAGCAGTACTTC. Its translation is CASSYGQNGYEQYF.

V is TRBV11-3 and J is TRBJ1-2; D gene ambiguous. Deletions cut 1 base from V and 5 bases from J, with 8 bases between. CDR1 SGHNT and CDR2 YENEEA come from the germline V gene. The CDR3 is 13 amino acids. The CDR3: CASSLGGSYGYTF. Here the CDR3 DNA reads TGTGCCAGCAGCTTAGGAGGCTCTTATGGCTACACCTTC.

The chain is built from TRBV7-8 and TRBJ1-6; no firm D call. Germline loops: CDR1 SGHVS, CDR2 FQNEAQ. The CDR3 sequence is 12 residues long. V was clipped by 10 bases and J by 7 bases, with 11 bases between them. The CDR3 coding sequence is TGTGCCACGGGTATAAGAAATTCACCCCTCCACTTT. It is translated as CATGIRNSPLHF.

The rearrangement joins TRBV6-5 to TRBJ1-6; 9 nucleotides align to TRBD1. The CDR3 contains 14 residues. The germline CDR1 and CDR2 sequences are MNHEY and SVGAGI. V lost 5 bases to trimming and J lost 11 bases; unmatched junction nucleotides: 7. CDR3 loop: CASSPWDRDTPLHF. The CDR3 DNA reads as TGTGCCAGCAGTCCTTGGGACAGGGATACACCCCTCCACTTT.

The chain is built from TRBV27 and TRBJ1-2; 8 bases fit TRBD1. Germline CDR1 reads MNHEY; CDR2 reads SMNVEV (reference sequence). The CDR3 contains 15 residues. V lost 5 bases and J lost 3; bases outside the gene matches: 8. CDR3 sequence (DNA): TGTGCCAGCAGTCCATCGGACAGGGTTGACTATGGCTACACCTTC. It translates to CASSPSDRVDYGYTF.

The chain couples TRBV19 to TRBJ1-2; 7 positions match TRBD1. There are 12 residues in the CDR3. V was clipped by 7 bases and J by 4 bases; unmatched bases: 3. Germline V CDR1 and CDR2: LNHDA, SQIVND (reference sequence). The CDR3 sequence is CASTDRVYGYTF. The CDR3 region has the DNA TGTGCCAGTACCGACAGGGTCTATGGCTACACCTTC. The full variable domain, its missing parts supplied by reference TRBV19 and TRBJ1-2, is DGGITQSPKYLFRKEGQNVTLSCEQNLNHDAMYWYRQDPGQGLRLIYYSQIVNDFQKGDIAEGYSVSREKKESFPLTVTSAQKNPTAFYLCASTDRVYGYTFGSGTRLTVV.

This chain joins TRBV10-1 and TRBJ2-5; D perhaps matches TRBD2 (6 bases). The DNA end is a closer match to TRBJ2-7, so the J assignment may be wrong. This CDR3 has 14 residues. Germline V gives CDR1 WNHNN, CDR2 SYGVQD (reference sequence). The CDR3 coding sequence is TGCGCCAGCAGTGAATCGGGAGCTGGCCACGAGCAGTACTTC. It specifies CASSESGAGHEQYF.

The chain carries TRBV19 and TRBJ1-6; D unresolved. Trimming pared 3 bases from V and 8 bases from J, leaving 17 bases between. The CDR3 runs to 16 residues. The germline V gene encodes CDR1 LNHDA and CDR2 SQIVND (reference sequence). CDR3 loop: CASSILAAGVDSPLHF. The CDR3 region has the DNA TGTGCCAGTAGTATCCTAGCGGCTGGAGTGGATTCACCCCTCCACTTT. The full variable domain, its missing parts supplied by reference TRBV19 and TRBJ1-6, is DGGITQSPKYLFRKEGQNVTLSCEQNLNHDAMYWYRQDPGQGLRLIYYSQIVNDFQKGDIAEGYSVSREKKESFPLTVTSAQKNPTAFYLCASSILAAGVDSPLHFGNGTRLTVT.

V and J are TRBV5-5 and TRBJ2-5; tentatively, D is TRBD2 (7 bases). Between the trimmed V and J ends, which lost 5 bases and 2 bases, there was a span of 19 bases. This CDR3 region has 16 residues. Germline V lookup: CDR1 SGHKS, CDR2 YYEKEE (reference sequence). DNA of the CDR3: TGTGCCAGCAGTATAAATGGGGGGGCGATTCAAGAGACCCAGTACTTC. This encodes CASSINGGAIQETQYF.

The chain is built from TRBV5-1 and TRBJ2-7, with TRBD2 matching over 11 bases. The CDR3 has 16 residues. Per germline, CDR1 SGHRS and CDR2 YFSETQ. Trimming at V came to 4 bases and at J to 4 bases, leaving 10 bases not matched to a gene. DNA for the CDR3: TGCGCCAGCAGCCCGACTCCAAGGACTAGCGGGTACGAGCAGTACTTC. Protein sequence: CASSPTPRTSGYEQYF. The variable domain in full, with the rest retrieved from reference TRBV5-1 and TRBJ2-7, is KAGVTQTPRYLIKTRGQQVTLSCSPISGHRSVSWYQQTPGQGLQFLFEYFSETQRNKGNFPGRFSGRQFSNSRSEMNVSTLELGDSALYLCASSPTPRTSGYEQYFGPGTRLTVT.